This T cell receptor (beta chain) comes out of a study of blood T cell repertoires in COVID-19. After removal of 6 bases from V and 5 bases from J, the junction contained 7 bases not matched to a gene. Germline assignment: CDR1 LNHDA and CDR2 SQIVND (reference sequence). This CDR3 contains 15 residues. TCRdb's copy holds only in-frame clones and misses some; the assay was immunoSEQ multiplex PCR. Of just over 150,000 clones in the sample, 90% to 95% were seen once. The receptor's source is a woman aged 45-65 years with acute or convalescent COVID-19. The chain has TRBV19 and TRBJ2-2, with 9 bases that match TRBD1. Input material: peripheral blood. The CDR3 region has the DNA TGTGCCAGTAGACAAACAGGGGGCGTTACCGGGGAGCTGTTTTTT. The encoded protein is CASRQTGGVTGELFF.